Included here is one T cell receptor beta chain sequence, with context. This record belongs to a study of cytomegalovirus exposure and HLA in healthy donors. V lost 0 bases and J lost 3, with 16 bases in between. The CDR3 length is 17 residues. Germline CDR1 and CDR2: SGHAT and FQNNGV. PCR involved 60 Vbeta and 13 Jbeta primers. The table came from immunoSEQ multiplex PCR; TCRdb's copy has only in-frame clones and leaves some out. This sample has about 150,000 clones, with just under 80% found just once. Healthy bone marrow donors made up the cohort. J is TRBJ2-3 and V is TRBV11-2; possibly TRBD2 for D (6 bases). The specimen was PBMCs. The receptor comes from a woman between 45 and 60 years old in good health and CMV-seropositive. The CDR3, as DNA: TGTGCCAGCAGCTTAGAACTAGCAGGGTTGAAAACAGATACGCAGTATTTT. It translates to CASSLELAGLKTDTQYF.